Below, one TCR beta chain is given with its context. What it binds is unknown. This sample was included in a study of beta chain features in type 1 diabetes. Study-wide background: Healthy donors and patients showed comparable age, gender and cell yields.

Study-level results: When Type 1 diabetes patients were examined, their TCRB CDR3s proved moderately but significantly shorter in all four CD4+ subsets. The naive, central memory and Treg TCRB repertoires of patients appeared to be more similar to one another than those of healthy donors. Among type 1 diabetes patients, VDJ junctions had fewer insertions and more deletions.

Germline CDR1 SEHNR, CDR2 FQNEAQ (reference sequence). Trimming removed 11 bases from V and 7 bases from J, with 11 bases in between. The CDR3 extends over 11 amino acids. Via the markers CD45RO/CCR7/CD25/CD127/CD95/CD27, stem cell-like memory, regulatory, central memory and naive CD4+ cells were sorted. Reverse transcription of all isolated RNA meant that expressed TCRB transcripts were sequenced. Assay used: immunoSEQ multiplex PCR; TCRdb lists only in-frame clones, some missing. The table shows 500,000 to 650,000 clones, with approximately 13% occurring only once. The sequencing sample was made of naive CD4+ T cells from blood. The chain combines TRBV7-9 with TRBJ2-2, with D perhaps TRBD1 or TRBD2 (5 bases each). The origin of this receptor is a young man with type 1 diabetes. CDR3 nucleotide sequence: TGTGCCGGACGGGGCGGCGGGGAGCTGTTTTTT. It is translated as CAGRGGGELFF.